What follows are 23 T cell receptor beta chains derived from one specimen sequenced in a study of blood T cell repertoires in COVID-19. Libraries were prepared by immunoSEQ multiplex PCR; TCRdb keeps only in-frame clonotypes and omits some of them. The sample includes roughly 380,000 clones, 88% of them seen just once. The sample was PBMCs or T cells enriched from blood (not recorded which). The receptor set was obtained from a woman aged 25 to 39 who had been exposed to COVID-19.

The V gene is TRBV28, the J gene TRBJ2-5, with D possibly matching TRBD2 (6 bases). The CDR3 totals 16 residues. Per the germline V gene, CDR1 is MDHEN and CDR2 is SYDVKM. V dropped 3 bases and J dropped 4 bases, with 18 bases sitting between them. In DNA form, the CDR3 reads TGTGCCAGCAGTTTCCGTGGAAATTGGGGAGGAGAGACCCAGTACTTC. Its translation: CASSFRGNWGGETQYF. Looking up the rest from reference TRBV28 and TRBJ2-5 gives the full variable domain: DVKVTQSSRYLVKRTGEKVFLECVQDMDHENMFWYRQDPGLGLRLIYFSYDVKMKEKGDIPEGYSVSREKKERFSLILESASTNQTSMYLCASSFRGNWGGETQYFGPGTRLLVL.

The gene calls are TRBV19 and TRBJ1-5; possibly TRBD1 for D (5 bases). With 7 bases removed from V and 0 bases from J, the gap between germline ends came to 10 bases. The CDR3 loop spans 14 amino acids. The germline V gene has CDR1 LNHDA and CDR2 SQIVND (reference sequence). The CDR3 is CASNSDSSNQPQHF. CDR3 nucleotides: TGTGCCAGTAACTCCGACAGTAGCAATCAGCCCCAGCATTTT.

V is TRBV27 and J is TRBJ2-7, with D maybe TRBD1 (6 bases). The CDR3 consists of 13 residues. Germline V gene data show CDR1 as MNHEY and CDR2 as SMNVEV (reference sequence). Between the trimmed V and J ends, which lost 5 bases and 4 bases, there was a span of 12 bases. Here the CDR3 DNA reads TGTGCCAGCAGTCTGGGGGCCTTTTACGAGCAGTACTTC. Its translation is CASSLGAFYEQYF.

The V call is TRBV6-1, the J call TRBJ2-7, with 9 bases fitting TRBD2. Germline loops: CDR1 MNHNS, CDR2 SASEGT. V lost 0 bases to trimming and J lost 3 bases; unmatched junction nucleotides: 6. The CDR3 sequence is 16 residues long. DNA of the CDR3: TGTGCCAGCAGTGAAGCGGATTCGACTAGCGGCTACGAGCAGTACTTC. This codes for CASSEADSTSGYEQYF.

For this clone: This same CDR3 is encoded by further DNA sequences in the sample. V gene TRBV28 combines with J gene TRBJ1-4; 8 nucleotides match TRBD1. With 6 bases clipped from V and 8 bases from J, the junction kept 5 bases outside the gene matches. The CDR3 has 13 residues. The germline gives CDR1 MDHEN, CDR2 SYDVKM. The CDR3 DNA follows: TGTGCCAGCAGCCCGACAGGGGTAGAAAAACTGTTTTTT. Translation gives CASSPTGVEKLFF.

This chain links TRBV11-3 with TRBJ2-5; D is possibly TRBD2 (5 bases). Per germline, CDR1 SGHNT and CDR2 YENEEA. This CDR3 contains 14 residues. Trimming pared 5 bases from V and 4 bases from J, leaving 14 bases between. Here the CDR3 DNA reads TGTGCCAGCAGCCCGCCGGGGTCCGGAGAGACCCAGTACTTC. Translation: CASSPPGSGETQYF. Based on the CDR3 plus reference TRBV11-3 and TRBJ2-5, the full variable domain is EAGVVQSPRYKIIEKKQPVAFWCNPISGHNTLYWYLQNLGQGPELLIRYENEEAVDDSQLPKDRFSAERLKGVDSTLKIQPAELGDSAVYLCASSPPGSGETQYFGPGTRLLVL.

CDR3 nucleotides: TGTGCCAGCAGTTCCTGGGCTAGCGGATACAATGAGCAGTTCTTC. This translates into CASSSWASGYNEQFF. The V and J genes are TRBV7-3 and TRBJ2-1; 7 positions match TRBD2. The CDR3 has 15 amino acids. Germline values: CDR1 SGHTA, CDR2 FQGTGA. J gave up 4 bases and V 6 bases, and 9 bases lay outside the gene matches.

The table lists this clone with a few counts. The gene calls are TRBV5-1 and TRBJ2-7; 8 bases line up with TRBD2. This CDR3 is built from 14 residues. The V gene end was trimmed by 3 bases and the J gene end by 2 bases; junction bases not matched to a gene: 4. Germline V gene data show CDR1 as SGHRS and CDR2 as YFSETQ. CDR3 in amino acids: CASSWGTSTYEQYF. The DNA for the CDR3 is TGCGCCAGCAGCTGGGGGACTAGTACCTACGAGCAGTACTTC.

J is TRBJ1-3 and V is TRBV19; no definite D call. Germline V gene lookup returns CDR1 LNHDA and CDR2 SQIVND (reference sequence). Trimming took off 7 bases at V and 0 bases at J, with 13 bases between the two ends. CDR3 length: 15 residues. Written as DNA, the CDR3 is TGTGCCAGTACCCCCGGACTGTTCTCTGGAAACACCATATATTTT. Its protein product is CASTPGLFSGNTIYF.

The chain couples TRBV27 to TRBJ1-2, with 8 bases that match TRBD1. The CDR3 consists of 15 residues. The trim removed 5 bases at V and 4 bases at J, leaving 9 bases unmatched. CDR1 is MNHEY and CDR2 is SMNVEV in the germline V gene (reference sequence). The CDR3 bases are TGTGCCAGCAGTCCAACGACAGGGGTTGGCTATGGCTACACCTTC. Its translation: CASSPTTGVGYGYTF.

V usage is TRBV14 and J usage is TRBJ1-5, with D unclear. Germline assignment: CDR1 SGHDN and CDR2 FVKESK. The CDR3 is 13 residues long. V lost 6 bases, J lost 5 bases, and 11 bases lay in between. CDR3 protein: CASSQTSHQPQHF. The DNA of the CDR3 is TGTGCCAGCAGTCAGACATCTCATCAGCCCCAGCATTTT.

The chain has TRBV10-3 and TRBJ2-1; 7 bases align to TRBD2. CDR3 length: 19 amino acids. Trimming took 0 bases from V and 8 from J; bases not matched to a gene: 19. Germline CDR1 and CDR2: ENHRY and SYGVKD. In DNA, the CDR3 is TGTGCCATCAGTGAGTCGGGTGTAAATTCGGCGGGAGAACCCCATGAGCAGTTCTTC. Amino acid sequence: CAISESGVNSAGEPHEQFF.

The rearrangement joins TRBV7-9 to TRBJ1-3; 8 bases are a match to TRBD1. Trimming took 4 bases from V and 0 from J; bases not matched to a gene: 2. The CDR3 runs 15 residues. CDR1 is SEHNR, CDR2 FQNEAQ, per germline (reference sequence). The DNA for the CDR3 is TGTGCCAGCAGCTCCGGGACAGGCTCTGGAAACACCATATATTTT. Translated, it gives CASSSGTGSGNTIYF. The variable domain in full, with the rest retrieved from reference TRBV7-9 and TRBJ1-3, is DTGVSQNPRHKITKRGQNVTFRCDPISEHNRLYWYRQTLGQGPEFLTYFQNEAQLEKSRLLSDRFSAERPKGSFSTLEIQRTEQGDSAMYLCASSSGTGSGNTIYFGEGSWLTVV.

The gene calls are TRBV28 and TRBJ2-7; 7 bases line up with TRBD1. The CDR3 contains 14 residues. Germline V gene lookup returns CDR1 MDHEN and CDR2 SYDVKM. Germline trimming cut 5 bases from V and 5 bases from J; bases unmatched to any gene: 9. In DNA, the CDR3 is TGTGCCAGCAGTCGAGACAGGGTTCGGGACGAGCAGTACTTC. Translation gives CASSRDRVRDEQYF.

Comment on this clone: One end of the junction fails to match germline, which may point to a read error. V is TRBV2 and J is TRBJ2-1; D call uncertain. CDR3 size: 13 residues. The germline CDR1 and CDR2 sequences are SNHLY and FYNNEI. The CDR3 DNA follows: TGTGCCAGCAGTGAAGGACTGAGCCCTGAGGAGTTCTTC. This encodes CASSEGLSPEEFF.

CDR3 sequence: CAWSVIINTEAFF. Written as DNA, the CDR3 is TGTGCCTGGAGTGTTATAATCAACACTGAAGCTTTCTTT. The chain is built from TRBV30 and TRBJ1-1; D is unclear. The V gene's germline CDR1 is GTSNPN and CDR2 SVGIG (reference sequence). This CDR3 is built from 13 residues. Trimming stripped 0 bases from V and 2 bases from J, with 7 bases between.

This chain joins TRBV28 and TRBJ2-7, with a weak D call TRBD1 (6 bases). The length of the CDR3 is 12 residues. V lost 5 bases and J 4 bases, leaving 9 bases between the germline ends. Germline CDR1 and CDR2: MDHEN and SYDVKM. CDR3 in DNA: TGTGCCAGCAGTACGGACAGATACGAGCAGTACTTC. Protein sequence: CASSTDRYEQYF.

This chain links TRBV24-1 with TRBJ2-3, with D unclear. CDR1 is KGHDR and CDR2 is SFDVKD in the germline V gene. Trimming left V 3 bases short and J 1 base short, with 13 bases between. This CDR3 is built from 16 residues. The DNA for the CDR3 is TGTGCCACCAGTGATACGGCTTTAGCCGGCACAGATACGCAGTATTTT. This encodes CATSDTALAGTDTQYF.

This chain joins TRBV28 and TRBJ2-7; 7 bases are shared with TRBD1. With 1 base clipped from V and 2 bases from J, the junction kept 2 bases outside the gene matches. Germline CDR1 is MDHEN and CDR2 is SYDVKM. This CDR3 has 14 amino acids. CDR3 loop: CASSLLGQPYEQYF. The CDR3 coding sequence is TGTGCCAGCAGTTTATTGGGACAGCCCTACGAGCAGTACTTC.

This clone has only a few counts. The V and J genes are TRBV24-1 and TRBJ1-2; the match to TRBD1 covers 7 bases. V lost 3 bases, J lost 8 bases, and 5 bases stayed unmatched. Germline V gene data show CDR1 as KGHDR and CDR2 as SFDVKD. This CDR3 has 13 residues. CDR3 coding DNA: TGTGCCACCAGTGATGGGACAGCGGGCGGCTACACCTTC. It codes for CATSDGTAGGYTF.

The chain uses TRBV28 and TRBJ1-5; weak D call: TRBD1 (5 bases). The ends were cut back, 5 bases at V and 5 bases at J, with 10 bases in the middle. CDR1 and CDR2 (germline): MDHEN, SYDVKM. The CDR3 is made up of 13 amino acids. CDR3: CASSGHFDQPQHF. CDR3 DNA: TGTGCCAGCAGTGGACATTTCGATCAGCCCCAGCATTTT.

The count of this clone is one. This chain joins TRBV30 and TRBJ2-2; D not certain. The germline V and J ends were trimmed by 3 bases and 0 bases, with 5 bases remaining between them. Germline CDR1 reads GTSNPN; CDR2 reads SVGIG (reference sequence). The length of the CDR3 is 13 residues. As DNA, the CDR3 is TGTGCCTGGAGGTCGTCGAACACCGGGGAGCTGTTTTTT. Translation: CAWRSSNTGELFF. Based on the CDR3 plus reference TRBV30 and TRBJ2-2, the full variable domain is SQTIHQWPATLVQPVGSPLSLECTVEGTSNPNLYWYRQAAGRGLQLLFYSVGIGQISSEVPQNLSASRPQDRQFILSSKKLLLSDSGFYLCAWRSSNTGELFFGEGSRLTVL.

This clone was recorded once. The rearrangement joins TRBV20-1 to TRBJ2-1; 8 bases are shared with TRBD2. The CDR3 runs 11 residues. Germline assignment: CDR1 DFQATT and CDR2 SNEGSKA (reference sequence). CDR3 region: CRAQRENEQFF. The CDR3 DNA reads TGCAGGGCCCAGCGGGAGAATGAGCAGTTCTTC.